The subject of this entry is one T cell receptor beta chain. Its antigen is not known. Sampling of alopecia areata patients yielded lesional scalp punch biopsies as well as peripheral blood. PBMCs were stained for CD3, CD4 and CD8, and CD4+ and CD8+ T cells were sorted. The sample originates from a study of CD8+ T cells in alopecia areata. Study conclusions and caveats: Sequencing of scalp tissue also captures the resident alphabeta T cells of normal skin. Relative to normal scalp, lesional scalp, especially alopecia totalis/universalis, showed higher clonality.

RNA extraction and reverse transcription yielded cDNA as sequencing template. Measured with immunoSEQ multiplex PCR; TCRdb has only the in-frame clones, and not every one. The data show under 30,000 clones, with about 50% seen just once and less than 35% held by the top ten. This receptor was obtained from a human donor with alopecia areata. Sequencing was carried out using NKG2D-high CD8+ T cells sorted from blood.

CDR3 DNA: TGTGCCAGCTCCGGACTAGCGGGAACATCCTACAATGAGCAGTTCTTC. It yields the protein CASSGLAGTSYNEQFF. V is TRBV7-9 and J is TRBJ2-1; TRBD2 agrees at 12 bases. Looked up from germline, CDR1 is SEHNR and CDR2 is FQNEAQ (reference sequence). This CDR3 has 16 amino acids. V shed 8 bases and J 1 base; nucleotides not matched to a gene: 6.